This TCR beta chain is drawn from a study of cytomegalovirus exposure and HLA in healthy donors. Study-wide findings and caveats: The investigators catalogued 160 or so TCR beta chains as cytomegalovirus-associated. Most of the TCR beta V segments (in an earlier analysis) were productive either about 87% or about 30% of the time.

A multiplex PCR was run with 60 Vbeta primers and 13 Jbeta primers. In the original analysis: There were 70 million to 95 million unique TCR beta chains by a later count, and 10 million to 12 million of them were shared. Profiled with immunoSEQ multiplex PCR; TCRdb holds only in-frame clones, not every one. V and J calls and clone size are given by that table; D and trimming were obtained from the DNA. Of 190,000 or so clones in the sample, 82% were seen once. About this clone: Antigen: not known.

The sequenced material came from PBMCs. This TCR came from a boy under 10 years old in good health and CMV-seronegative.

The CDR3 DNA is TGCGCCAGCAGTCATCCTGACAGGGGTAAACAAGAGACCCAGTACTTC. This encodes CASSHPDRGKQETQYF. The J gene is TRBJ2-5, the V gene TRBV23-1; TRBD1 aligns across 8 bases. TRBV23-1 is an ORF for which the function is uncertain. V was clipped by 3 bases and J by 2 bases; unmatched bases: 8. CDR3 length: 16 amino acids.